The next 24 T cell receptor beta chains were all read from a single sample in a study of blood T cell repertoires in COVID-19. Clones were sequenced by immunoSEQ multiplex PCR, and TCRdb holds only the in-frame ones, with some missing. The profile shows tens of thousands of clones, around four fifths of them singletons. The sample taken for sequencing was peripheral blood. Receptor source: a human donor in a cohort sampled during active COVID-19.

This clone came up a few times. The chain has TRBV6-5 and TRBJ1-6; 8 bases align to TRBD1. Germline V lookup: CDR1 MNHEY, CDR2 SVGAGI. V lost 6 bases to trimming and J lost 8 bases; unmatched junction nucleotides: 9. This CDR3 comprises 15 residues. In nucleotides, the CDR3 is TGTGCCAGCAGGCCATTGGGACAGGCGGATTCACCCCTCCACTTT. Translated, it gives CASRPLGQADSPLHF.

CDR3 coding DNA: TGTGCCATCAGTGGGGCAGGGATCCACGAGCAGTACTTC. This translates into CAISGAGIHEQYF. The rearrangement links TRBV10-3 to TRBJ2-7, with TRBD1 as a possible D gene (5 bases). The CDR3 totals 13 residues. Germline CDR1 reads ENHRY; CDR2 reads SYGVKD. V shed 4 bases and J shed 5 bases, with 12 bases lying between them.

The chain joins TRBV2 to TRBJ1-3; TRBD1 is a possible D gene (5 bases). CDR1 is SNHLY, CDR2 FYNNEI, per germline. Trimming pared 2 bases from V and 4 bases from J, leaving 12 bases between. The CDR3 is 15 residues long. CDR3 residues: CASSERRVSGNTIYF. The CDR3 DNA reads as TGTGCCAGCAGTGAACGCAGGGTGTCAGGAAACACCATATATTTT.

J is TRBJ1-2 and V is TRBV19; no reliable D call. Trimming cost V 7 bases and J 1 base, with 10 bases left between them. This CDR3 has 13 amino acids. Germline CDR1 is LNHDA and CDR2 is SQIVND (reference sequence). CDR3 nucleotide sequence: TGTGCCAGTACCCATCGGGGTAACTATGGCTACACCTTC. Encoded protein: CASTHRGNYGYTF.

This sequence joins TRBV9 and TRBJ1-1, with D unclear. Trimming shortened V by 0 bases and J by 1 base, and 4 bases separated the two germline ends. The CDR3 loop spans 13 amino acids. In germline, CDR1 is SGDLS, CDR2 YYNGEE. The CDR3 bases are TGTGCCAGCAGCGTAGCCCAGAACACTGAAGCTTTCTTT. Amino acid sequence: CASSVAQNTEAFF.

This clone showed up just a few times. CDR3 bases: TGTGCCAGCACCTCGGGAGTGAACACTGAAGCTTTCTTT. It translates to CASTSGVNTEAFF. This chain joins TRBV12-3 or TRBV12-4 and TRBJ1-1, with unresolved D. Trimming cost V 7 bases and J 0 bases, with 9 bases left between them. The CDR3 has 13 residues.

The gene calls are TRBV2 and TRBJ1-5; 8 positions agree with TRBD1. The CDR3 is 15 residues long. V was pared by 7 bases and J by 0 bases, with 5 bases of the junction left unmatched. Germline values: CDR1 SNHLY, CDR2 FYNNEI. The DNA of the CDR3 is TGTGCCAGCACACAGGGGGTAAATAGCAATCAGCCCCAGCATTTT. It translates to CASTQGVNSNQPQHF. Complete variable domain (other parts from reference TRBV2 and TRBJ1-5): EPEVTQTPSHQVTQMGQEVILRCVPISNHLYFYWYRQILGQKVEFLVSFYNNEISEKSEIFDDQFSVERPDGSNFTLKIRSTKLEDSAMYFCASTQGVNSNQPQHFGDGTRLSIL.

Written as DNA, the CDR3 is TGTGCCAGTAGTAGCGGGAGTCCGGGGGGCTACACCTTC. Residues: CASSSGSPGGYTF. The chain combines TRBV19 with TRBJ1-2, with unresolved D. Germline loops: CDR1 LNHDA, CDR2 SQIVND (reference sequence). Trimming stripped 4 bases from V and 8 bases from J, with 14 bases between. This CDR3 spans 13 amino acids. The entire variable domain, with the rest obtained from reference TRBV19 and TRBJ1-2, is as follows: DGGITQSPKYLFRKEGQNVTLSCEQNLNHDAMYWYRQDPGQGLRLIYYSQIVNDFQKGDIAEGYSVSREKKESFPLTVTSAQKNPTAFYLCASSSGSPGGYTFGSGTRLTVV.

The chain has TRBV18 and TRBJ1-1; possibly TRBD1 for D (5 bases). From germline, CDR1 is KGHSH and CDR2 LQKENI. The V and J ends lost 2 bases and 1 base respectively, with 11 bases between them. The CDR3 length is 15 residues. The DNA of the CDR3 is TGTGCCAGCTCACCAAGCAGACAGCCGAACACTGAAGCTTTCTTT. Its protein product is CASSPSRQPNTEAFF.

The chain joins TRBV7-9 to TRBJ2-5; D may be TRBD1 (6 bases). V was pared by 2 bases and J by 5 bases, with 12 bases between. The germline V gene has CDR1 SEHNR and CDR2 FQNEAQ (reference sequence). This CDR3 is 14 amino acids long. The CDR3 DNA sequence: TGTGCCAGCAGCTTATGGGGGCTGGAGGAGACCCAGTACTTC. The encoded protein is CASSLWGLEETQYF.

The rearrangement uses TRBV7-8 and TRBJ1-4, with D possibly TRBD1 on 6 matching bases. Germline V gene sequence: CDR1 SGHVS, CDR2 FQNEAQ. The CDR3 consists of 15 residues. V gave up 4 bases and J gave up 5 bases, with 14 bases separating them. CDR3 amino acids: CASSYDRWKNEKLFF. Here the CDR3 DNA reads TGTGCCAGCAGCTACGACAGGTGGAAGAATGAAAAACTGTTTTTT.

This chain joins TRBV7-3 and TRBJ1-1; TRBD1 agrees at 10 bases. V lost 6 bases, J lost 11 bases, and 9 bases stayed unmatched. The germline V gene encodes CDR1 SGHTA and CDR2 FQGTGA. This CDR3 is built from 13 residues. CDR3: CASRYGTGAAAFF. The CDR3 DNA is TGTGCCAGCAGGTATGGGACAGGGGCGGCGGCTTTCTTT.

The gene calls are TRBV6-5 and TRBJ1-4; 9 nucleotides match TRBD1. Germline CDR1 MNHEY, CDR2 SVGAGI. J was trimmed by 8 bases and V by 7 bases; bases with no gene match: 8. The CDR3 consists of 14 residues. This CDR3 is CASTWDRVNEKLFF. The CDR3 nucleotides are TGTGCCAGCACTTGGGACAGGGTTAACGAAAAACTGTTTTTT.

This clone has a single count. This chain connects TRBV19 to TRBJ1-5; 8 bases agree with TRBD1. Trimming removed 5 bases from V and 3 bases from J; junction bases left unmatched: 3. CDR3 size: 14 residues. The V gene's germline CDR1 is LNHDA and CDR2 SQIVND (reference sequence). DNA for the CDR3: TGTGCCAGTAGTGCGACAGGGGACAATCAGCCCCAGCATTTT. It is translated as CASSATGDNQPQHF.

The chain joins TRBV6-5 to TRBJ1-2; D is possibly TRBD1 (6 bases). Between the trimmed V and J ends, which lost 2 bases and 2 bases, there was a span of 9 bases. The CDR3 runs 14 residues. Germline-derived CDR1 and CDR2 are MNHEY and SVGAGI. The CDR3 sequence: CASSYRDINYGYTF. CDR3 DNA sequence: TGTGCCAGCAGTTACAGGGACATCAACTATGGCTACACCTTC.

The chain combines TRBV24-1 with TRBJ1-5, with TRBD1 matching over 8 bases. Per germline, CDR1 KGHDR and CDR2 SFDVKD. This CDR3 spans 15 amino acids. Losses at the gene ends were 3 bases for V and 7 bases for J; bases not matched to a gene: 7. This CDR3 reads CATSDGQGNRQPQHF. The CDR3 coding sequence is TGTGCCACCAGTGATGGACAGGGCAATCGGCAGCCCCAGCATTTT.

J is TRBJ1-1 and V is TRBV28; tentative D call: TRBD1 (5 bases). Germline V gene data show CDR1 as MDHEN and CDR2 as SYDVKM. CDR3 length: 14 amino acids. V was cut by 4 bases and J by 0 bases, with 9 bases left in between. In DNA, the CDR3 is TGTGCCAGCAGTTCCCCGGGGGTGAACACTGAAGCTTTCTTT. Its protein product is CASSSPGVNTEAFF. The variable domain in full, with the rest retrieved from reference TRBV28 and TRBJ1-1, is DVKVTQSSRYLVKRTGEKVFLECVQDMDHENMFWYRQDPGLGLRLIYFSYDVKMKEKGDIPEGYSVSREKKERFSLILESASTNQTSMYLCASSSPGVNTEAFFGQGTRLTVV.

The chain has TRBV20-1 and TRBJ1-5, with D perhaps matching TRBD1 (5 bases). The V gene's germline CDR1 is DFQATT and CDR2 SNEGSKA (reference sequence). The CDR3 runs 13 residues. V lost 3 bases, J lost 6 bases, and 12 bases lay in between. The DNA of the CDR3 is TGCAGTGCTAGTGCGGGGGATAGTCAGCCCCAGCATTTT. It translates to CSASAGDSQPQHF.

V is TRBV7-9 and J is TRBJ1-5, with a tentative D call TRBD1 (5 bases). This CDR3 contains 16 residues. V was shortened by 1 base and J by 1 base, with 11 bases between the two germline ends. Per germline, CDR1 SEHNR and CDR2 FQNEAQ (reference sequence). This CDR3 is CASSLVSGGSNQPQHF. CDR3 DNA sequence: TGTGCCAGCAGCTTAGTTTCGGGGGGGAGCAATCAGCCCCAGCATTTT.

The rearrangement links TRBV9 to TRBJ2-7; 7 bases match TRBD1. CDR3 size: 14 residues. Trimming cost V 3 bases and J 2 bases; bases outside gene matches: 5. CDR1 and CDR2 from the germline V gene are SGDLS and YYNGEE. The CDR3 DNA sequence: TGTGCCAGCAGCGATCGGGACAGAGCCTACGAGCAGTACTTC. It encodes CASSDRDRAYEQYF.

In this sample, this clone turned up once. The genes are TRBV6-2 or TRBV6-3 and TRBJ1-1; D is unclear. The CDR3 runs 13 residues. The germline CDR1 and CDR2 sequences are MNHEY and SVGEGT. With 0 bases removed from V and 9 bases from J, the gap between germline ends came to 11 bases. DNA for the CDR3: TGTGCCAGCAGTTACTCGAGGGCCGGCCAAGCTTTCTTT. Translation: CASSYSRAGQAFF.

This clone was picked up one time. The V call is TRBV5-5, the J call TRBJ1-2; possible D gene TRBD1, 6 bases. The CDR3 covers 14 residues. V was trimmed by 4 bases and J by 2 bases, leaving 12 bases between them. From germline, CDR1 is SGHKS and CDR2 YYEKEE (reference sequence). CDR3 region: CASSPTTGNYGYTF. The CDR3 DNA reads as TGTGCCAGCAGCCCAACCACAGGGAACTATGGCTACACCTTC.

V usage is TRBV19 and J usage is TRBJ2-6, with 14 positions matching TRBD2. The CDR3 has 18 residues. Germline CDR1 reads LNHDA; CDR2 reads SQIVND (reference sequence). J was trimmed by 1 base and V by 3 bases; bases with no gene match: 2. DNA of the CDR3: TGTGCCAGTAGTATTCGACTAGCGGGGGGGTCTGGGGCCAACGTCCTGACTTTC. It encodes CASSIRLAGGSGANVLTF. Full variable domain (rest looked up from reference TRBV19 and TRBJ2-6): DGGITQSPKYLFRKEGQNVTLSCEQNLNHDAMYWYRQDPGQGLRLIYYSQIVNDFQKGDIAEGYSVSREKKESFPLTVTSAQKNPTAFYLCASSIRLAGGSGANVLTFGAGSRLTVL.

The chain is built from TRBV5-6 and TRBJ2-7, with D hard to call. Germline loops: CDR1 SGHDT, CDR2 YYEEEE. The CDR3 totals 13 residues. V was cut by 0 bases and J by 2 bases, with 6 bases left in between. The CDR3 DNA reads TGTGCCAGCAGCTTGGTCAGTGCCTACGAGCAGTACTTC. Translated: CASSLVSAYEQYF.